This T cell receptor beta chain was obtained from a study of low-dose radiotherapy and immunotherapy resistance in tumors (dated by TCRdb to 2022 to 2024). Looking at the study overall: In Cohort 1, each fraction delivered 0.5 Gy every 2 weeks, and the prescribed total PTV dose was 6.5 Gy. Patients in Cohort 2 were given 1 Gy per fraction every two weeks, for a total of 13 Gy across 26 weeks. Patients were given nivolumab as a 240 mg flat dose every two weeks and ipilimumab at 1 mg/kg every six weeks, with both drugs delivered intravenously. Cyclophosphamide 200 mg/m2 was given intravenously every two weeks, one day before each radiation and immunotherapy administration. Starting on cycle 1 day 1, patients took 300 mg of aspirin by mouth once a day for four cycles. Trial participants were not randomized into treatment groups. The translational analysis covered eight patients: three from the first dose cohort and the first five from the second dose cohort.

TCRdb shows the sequencer as Illumina HiSeq 2500. First-strand cDNA was synthesized using Superscript III and a set of TRAV- and TRBV-specific primers, so that both TCRalpha and TCRbeta chains were covered. A roughly 19-cycle PCR with Phusion amplified the TCRs, pairing a constant-region primer with the adapter that was attached to the V primers. The MessageAmp II aRNA Amplification Kit was used to amplify the isolated mRNA, with in vitro transcription run for 16 hours at 37 degrees C. The Dynabeads mRNA DIRECT Purification Kit was used to isolate the mRNA for TCR sequencing. Indexed Illumina adapters were added in a second Phusion PCR of approximately 27 cycles, after which AMPure XP beads were used to purify the products. The study's processing was this. Using custom Perl scripts, TCR sequences that encoded the same protein were pooled, out-of-frame sequences were dropped, and the abundance of each clonotype was calculated. The analysis excluded TCR sequences that were supported by just one read. Repertoire metrics included Shannon entropy, Gini index, clonality, richness, and frequency of TCRs shared between repertoires. TCRdb ran its own pipeline on the public reads, namely fastp trimming at Q25 and MiXCR clone calling, and kept in-frame beta chains. Rows with one shared CDR3 protein collapse into an entry with the most common genes and DNA. The V and J calls and clone size are TCRdb's, not the authors'. The sample table shows fewer than 110,000 distinct CDR3 sequences, and about a fifth are seen once. The top ten clonotypes cover approximately 4% of the sample.

The sample's time point, from its label and the paper: after trial treatment. The sample's treatment or condition, from its label and the paper: LDRT plus nivolumab, ipilimumab, low-dose cyclophosphamide and aspirin (RACIN trial). The donors took part in RACIN, a single-arm, phase I, dose-escalation trial that combined nivolumab, ipilimumab, aspirin, low-dose cyclophosphamide and low-dose radiotherapy. Patients were eligible if they had advanced solid tumors that were TIL-negative. V is cut by 10 bases and J by 0 bases, and the space between the germline ends is 15 bases. The CDR3 has 14 amino acids, counting the end cysteine and phenylalanine. Only the CDR3 part of the read is kept: 42 bases, read in frame from the first base. As encoded in the germline V gene (reference sequence), CDR1 is MNHEY while CDR2 is SMNVEV. Comments on this clonotype: The clone's antigen remains unknown. No much larger clone is present one base from it, and per-base qualities are unavailable.

The chain joins TRBV27 to TRBJ1-1; the best D guess is TRBD1, with 6 bases matching. The TCR sequence derives from a male donor with prostate cancer. Sequenced here: PBMCs, sampled after low-dose radiotherapy plus immunotherapy. The CDR3 region has the sequence CATRTGALNTEAFF. The DNA sequence is as follows: TGTGCCACCCGGACGGGGGCCTTGAACACTGAAGCTTTCTTT.